This T cell receptor beta chain emerged from a study of T cells after posttransplantation cyclophosphamide. Points from the study as a whole: Later blood repertoires were often dominated by clones from the donor CD8+ memory compartment. Tissue-infiltrating T cells from skin or gut overlapped little with blood T cells.

The related graft donor's blood sample was taken on the day of bone marrow donation. The repertoire was sequenced with immunoSEQ multiplex PCR; TCRdb's copy has only in-frame clones and lacks some. The table records some 40,000 clones without singletons, the ten largest covering around 2.1%. The CDR3 totals 15 residues. The germline CDR1 and CDR2 sequences are SGHKS and YYEKEE (reference sequence). V lost 2 bases, J lost 1 base, and 3 bases stayed unmatched. This clone was observed at least ten times. Its antigen is unidentified. J is TRBJ2-3 and V is TRBV5-5, with 8 bases that match TRBD2. Material: PBMCs. The source is a man aged 35-49 years in good health, CMV-negative, and a related stem cell transplant donor. The CDR3: CASSLYSGGTDTQYF. The CDR3 nucleotides are TGTGCCAGCAGCTTATATAGCGGGGGCACAGATACGCAGTATTTT.